The clone carrying this T cell receptor (beta chain) was found once. Its antigen remains unidentified. This record comes from a study of shared clonotypes between healthy human individuals. Overall study: A few men and two women, aged 18 to 49, were donors.

General observations from the study: Non-shared clonotypes had lower generation probabilities than those shared by all four donors.

Trimming removed 4 bases from V and 1 base from J, with 15 bases in between. This CDR3 has 15 amino acids. CDR1 and CDR2 from the germline V gene are SGHNT and YYREEE (reference sequence). As processed by the authors: Owing to the provision of junction-only sequences devoid of quality scores by immunoSEQ, filtering differed. TCRdb's table, derived via immunoSEQ multiplex PCR, lists solely in-frame clones and lacks some. From that table come the V and J calls and clone size; the DNA was used to work out D and trimming. This table has under 2,000,000 clones, about 95% appearing once. Naive CD8 cells lacked CD45RO and underwent positive selection for CCR7, leaving out terminally differentiated effector memory CD45RA+ cells.

The sample consisted of naive CD8+ T cells sorted from blood. V is TRBV5-4 and J is TRBJ2-7, with D possibly TRBD1 on 6 matching bases. The clonotype was recovered from a man aged 18 to 29 in good health. The chain's CDR3 is CASSPEQGTSYEQYF. The CDR3 nucleotides are TGTGCCAGCAGCCCTGAACAGGGTACTTCCTACGAGCAGTACTTC.